Presented here are 7 T cell receptor beta chains from one specimen sequenced in a study of T cell changes during pregnancy in multiple sclerosis. Profiling relied on immunoSEQ multiplex PCR, and the TCRdb table lists in-frame clones only, not all of them. The sample contains tens of thousands of clones, roughly 89% of which appear only once. Sequenced material: CD4+ T cells from peripheral blood mononuclear cells, taken in the second trimester of pregnancy. The receptor source for this set is a female donor in good health, enrolled as a control in a pregnancy study.

This clone was recorded once. The J gene is TRBJ2-3, the V gene TRBV28; 10 bases align to TRBD2. Germline CDR1 reads MDHEN; CDR2 reads SYDVKM. The CDR3 has 17 residues. V lost 4 bases, J lost 6 bases, and 13 bases stayed unmatched. CDR3 DNA sequence: TGTGCCAGCAGTTCCCCCGCGGCTAGCGGGAGTGGGGATACGCAGTATTTT. Translation: CASSSPAASGSGDTQYF.

The V gene is TRBV28, the J gene TRBJ2-7; the match to TRBD1 covers 9 bases. Germline CDR1 and CDR2: MDHEN and SYDVKM. This CDR3 contains 14 residues. The ends lost 9 bases at V and 7 bases at J; junction bases unmatched: 13. The CDR3 coding sequence is TGTGCCAGTGGACCCCGGACAGGGGATCGGGAGCAGTACTTC. It codes for CASGPRTGDREQYF.

The chain links TRBV9 to TRBJ2-7, with TRBD2 as a possible D gene (5 bases). CDR1 SGDLS and CDR2 YYNGEE come from the germline V gene. The length of the CDR3 is 12 residues. V lost 3 bases and J 5 bases, leaving 9 bases between the germline ends. DNA for the CDR3: TGTGCCAGCAGCGGGGCCGGGGACGAGCAGTACTTC. It is translated as CASSGAGDEQYF.

The chain has TRBV18 and TRBJ1-3, with a possible D match to TRBD1 (6 bases). The V gene's germline CDR1 is KGHSH and CDR2 LQKENI. V lost 0 bases to trimming and J lost 0 bases, with 12 bases between them. The CDR3 is 17 residues long. CDR3 region: CASSPPGAGGSGNTIYF. Written as DNA, the CDR3 is TGTGCCAGCTCACCACCGGGGGCAGGAGGCTCTGGAAACACCATATATTTT.

This chain uses TRBV27 with TRBJ2-7; TRBD2 is a possible D gene (6 bases). V lost 6 bases to trimming and J lost 0 bases, with 12 bases between them. This CDR3 contains 14 residues. Per the germline V gene, CDR1 is MNHEY and CDR2 is SMNVEV (reference sequence). The CDR3 DNA reads TGTGCCAGCAGCTGGCGGGACCTCTCCTACGAGCAGTACTTC. It codes for CASSWRDLSYEQYF.

The chain links TRBV6-6 to TRBJ2-2; a possible D gene is TRBD1 (5 bases). Germline V gene sequence: CDR1 MNHNY, CDR2 SVGAGI (reference sequence). Trimming pared 2 bases from V and 5 bases from J, leaving 15 bases between. The CDR3 is 16 residues long. CDR3 nucleotides: TGTGCCAGCAGTTACCGGTCAGGGTTTAGGACCGGGGAGCTGTTTTTT. It translates to CASSYRSGFRTGELFF.

V gene TRBV18 combines with J gene TRBJ1-1; possible D gene TRBD1, 6 bases. Germline assignment: CDR1 KGHSH and CDR2 LQKENI. The CDR3 length is 15 residues. Trimming took 3 bases from V and 3 from J, leaving 14 bases between them. The CDR3 reads CASSPQQGKDTEAFF. CDR3 coding DNA: TGTGCCAGCTCACCCCAACAGGGTAAGGACACTGAAGCTTTCTTT. The variable domain in full, completed from reference TRBV18 and TRBJ1-1, reads NAGVMQNPRHLVRRRGQEARLRCSPMKGHSHVYWYRQLPEEGLKFMVYLQKENIIDESGMPKERFSAEFPKEGPSILRIQQVVRGDSAAYFCASSPQQGKDTEAFFGQGTRLTVV.